The text below deals with one TCR beta chain. Its specificity is not known. The CDR3 runs to 14 residues. The V end lost 5 bases, the J end lost 4 bases, and 14 bases lay between the germline ends. The germline gives CDR1 SGHVS, CDR2 FNYEAQ. The investigators split CD4+ cells into a CD45RA+ naive subset and a CD45RA-negative memory subset. The data originate from a study of shared clonotypes between healthy human individuals. At the level of the study: CD4 naive cells filled three plates per donor, CD4 memory three, CD8 naive two and CD8 memory one.

Only in-frame clones appear in the TCRdb table, and some are missing; sequencing was by immunoSEQ multiplex PCR. The profile covers about a million clones, with roughly 80% appearing a single time and approximately 1.5% taken by the ten largest. Study-level results: Deeper or shallower sequencing was expected to change how clonotypes are shared among donors.

This chain connects TRBV7-6 to TRBJ1-2; no definite D call. The clonotype originates from a man aged 18-30 years in good health. Sequenced input: memory CD4+ T cells sorted from blood. The subset here: CD45RA-negative fraction. The CDR3 DNA is TGTGCCAGCAGCCCGACGACAAACCTCTATGGCTACACCTTC. Its translation: CASSPTTNLYGYTF.